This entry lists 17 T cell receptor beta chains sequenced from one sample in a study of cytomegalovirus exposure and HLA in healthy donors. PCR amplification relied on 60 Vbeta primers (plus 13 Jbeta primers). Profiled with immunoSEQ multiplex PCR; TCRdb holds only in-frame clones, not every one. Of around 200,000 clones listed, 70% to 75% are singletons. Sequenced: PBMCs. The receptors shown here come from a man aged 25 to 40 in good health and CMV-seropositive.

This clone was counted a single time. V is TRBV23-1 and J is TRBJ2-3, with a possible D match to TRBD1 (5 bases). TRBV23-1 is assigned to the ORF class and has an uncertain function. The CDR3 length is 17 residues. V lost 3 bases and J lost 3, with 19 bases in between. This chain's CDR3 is CASSHLRKDIVTDTQYF. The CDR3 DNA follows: TGCGCCAGCAGTCACTTGAGAAAGGACATCGTAACAGATACGCAGTATTTT.

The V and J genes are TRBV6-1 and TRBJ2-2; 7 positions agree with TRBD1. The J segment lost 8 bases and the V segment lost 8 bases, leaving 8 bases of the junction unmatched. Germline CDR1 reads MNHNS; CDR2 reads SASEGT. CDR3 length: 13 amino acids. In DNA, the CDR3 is TGTGCCAGCCTGCGACAGGGATGGGGGGAGCTGTTTTTT. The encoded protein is CASLRQGWGELFF.

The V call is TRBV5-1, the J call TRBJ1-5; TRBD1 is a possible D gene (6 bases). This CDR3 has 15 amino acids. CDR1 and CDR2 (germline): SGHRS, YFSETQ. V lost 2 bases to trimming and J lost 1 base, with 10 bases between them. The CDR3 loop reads CASSLGGGSNQPQHF. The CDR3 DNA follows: TGCGCCAGCAGCTTAGGGGGGGGAAGCAATCAGCCCCAGCATTTT.

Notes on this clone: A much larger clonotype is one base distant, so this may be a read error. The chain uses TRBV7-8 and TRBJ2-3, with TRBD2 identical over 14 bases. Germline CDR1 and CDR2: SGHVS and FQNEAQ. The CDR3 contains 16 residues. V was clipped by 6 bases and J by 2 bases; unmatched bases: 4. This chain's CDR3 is CASSWGLAGDTDTQYF. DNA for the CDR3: TGTGCCAGCAGTTGGGGACTAGCGGGAGACACAGATACGCAGTATTTT.

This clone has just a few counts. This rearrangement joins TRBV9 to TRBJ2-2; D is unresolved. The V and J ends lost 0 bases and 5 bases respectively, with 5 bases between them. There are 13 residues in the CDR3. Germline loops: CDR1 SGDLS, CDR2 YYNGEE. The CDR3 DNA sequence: TGTGCCAGCAGCGTAGTGGAGACCGGGGAGCTGTTTTTT. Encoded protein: CASSVVETGELFF.

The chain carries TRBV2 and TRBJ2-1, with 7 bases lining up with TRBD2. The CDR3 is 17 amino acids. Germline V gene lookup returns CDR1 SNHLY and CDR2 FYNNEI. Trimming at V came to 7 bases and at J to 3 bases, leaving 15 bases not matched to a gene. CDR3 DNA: TGTGCCAGCAAAAACTCCTTGGGGGGGTCAGGCTACAATGAGCAGTTCTTC. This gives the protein CASKNSLGGSGYNEQFF.

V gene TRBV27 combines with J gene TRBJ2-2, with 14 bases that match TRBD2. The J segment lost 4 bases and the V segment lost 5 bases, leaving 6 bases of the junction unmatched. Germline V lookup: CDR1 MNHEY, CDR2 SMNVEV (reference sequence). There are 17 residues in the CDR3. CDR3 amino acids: CASSLTSGGAGTGELFF. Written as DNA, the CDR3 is TGTGCCAGCAGTCTGACTAGCGGGGGGGCCGGCACCGGGGAGCTGTTTTTT.

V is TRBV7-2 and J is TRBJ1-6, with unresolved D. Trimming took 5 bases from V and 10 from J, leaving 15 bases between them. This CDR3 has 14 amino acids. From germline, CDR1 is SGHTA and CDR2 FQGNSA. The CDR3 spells CASSHGSRNSPLHF. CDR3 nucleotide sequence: TGTGCCAGCAGCCACGGGTCGCGCAACTCACCCCTCCACTTT.

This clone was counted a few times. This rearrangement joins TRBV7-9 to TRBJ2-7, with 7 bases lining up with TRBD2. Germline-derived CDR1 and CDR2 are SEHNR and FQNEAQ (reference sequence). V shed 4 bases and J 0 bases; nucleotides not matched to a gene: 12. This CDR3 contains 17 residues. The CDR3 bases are TGTGCCAGCAGCTGGGAGGGAGGGTCACTTATCTCCTACGAGCAGTACTTC. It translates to CASSWEGGSLISYEQYF.

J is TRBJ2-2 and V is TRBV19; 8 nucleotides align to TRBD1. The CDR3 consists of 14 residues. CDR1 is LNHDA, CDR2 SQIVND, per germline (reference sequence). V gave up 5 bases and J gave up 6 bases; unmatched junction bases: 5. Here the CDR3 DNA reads TGTGCCAGTAGTCCGACAGGGGCACCCGGGGAGCTGTTTTTT. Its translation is CASSPTGAPGELFF.

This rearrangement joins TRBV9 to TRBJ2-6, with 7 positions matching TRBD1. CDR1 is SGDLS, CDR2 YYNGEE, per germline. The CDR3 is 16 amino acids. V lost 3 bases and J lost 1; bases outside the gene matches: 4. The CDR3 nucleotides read TGTGCCAGCAGCGCGGGACAGACTTCTGGGGCCAACGTCCTGACTTTC. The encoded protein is CASSAGQTSGANVLTF. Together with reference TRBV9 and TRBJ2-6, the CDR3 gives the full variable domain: DSGVTQTPKHLITATGQRVTLRCSPRSGDLSVYWYQQSLDQGLQFLIQYYNGEERAKGNILERFSAQQFPDLHSELNLSSLELGDSALYFCASSAGQTSGANVLTFGAGSRLTVL.

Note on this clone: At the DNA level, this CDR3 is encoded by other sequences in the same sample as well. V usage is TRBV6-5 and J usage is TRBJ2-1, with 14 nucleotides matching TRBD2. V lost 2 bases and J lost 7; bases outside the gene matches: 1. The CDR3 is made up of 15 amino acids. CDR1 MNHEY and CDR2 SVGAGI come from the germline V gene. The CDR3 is CASSYGTSGRNEQFF. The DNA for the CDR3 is TGTGCCAGCAGTTACGGGACTAGCGGGAGAAATGAGCAGTTCTTC.

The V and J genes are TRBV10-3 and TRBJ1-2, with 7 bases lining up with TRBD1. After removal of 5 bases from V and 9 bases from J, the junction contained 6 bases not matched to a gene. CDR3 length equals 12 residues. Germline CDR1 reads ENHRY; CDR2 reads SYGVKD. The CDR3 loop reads CAISLDRRSYTF. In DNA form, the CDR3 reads TGTGCCATCAGTCTGGACAGGAGGAGCTACACCTTC.

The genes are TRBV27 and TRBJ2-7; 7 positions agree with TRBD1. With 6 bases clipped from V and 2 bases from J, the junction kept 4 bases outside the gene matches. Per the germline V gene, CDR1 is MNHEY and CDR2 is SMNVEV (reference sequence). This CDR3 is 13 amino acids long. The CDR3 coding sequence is TGTGCCAGCAGCCGACAGGGAACCTACGAGCAGTACTTC. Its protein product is CASSRQGTYEQYF.

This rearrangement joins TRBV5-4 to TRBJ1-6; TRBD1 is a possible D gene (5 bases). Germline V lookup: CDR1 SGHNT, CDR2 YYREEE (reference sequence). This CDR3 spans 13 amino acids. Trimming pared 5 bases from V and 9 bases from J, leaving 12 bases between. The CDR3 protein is CASRLGGGSPLHF. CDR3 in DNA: TGTGCCAGCAGGCTCGGGGGGGGTTCACCCCTCCACTTT.

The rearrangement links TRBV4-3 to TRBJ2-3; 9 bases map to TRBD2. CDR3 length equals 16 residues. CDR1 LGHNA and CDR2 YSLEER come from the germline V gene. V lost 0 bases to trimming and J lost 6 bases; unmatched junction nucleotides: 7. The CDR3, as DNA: TGCGCCAGCAGCCAAGATCCAGCGGGAGGATATGATACGCAGTATTTT. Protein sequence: CASSQDPAGGYDTQYF.

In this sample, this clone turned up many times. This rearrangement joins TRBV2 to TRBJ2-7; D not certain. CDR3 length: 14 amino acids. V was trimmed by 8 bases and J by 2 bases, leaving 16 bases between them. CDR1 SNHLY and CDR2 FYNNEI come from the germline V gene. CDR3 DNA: TGTGCCAGCCCCCCTAGGCGAGGAGCCTACGAGCAGTACTTC. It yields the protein CASPPRRGAYEQYF.